The 10 T cell receptor beta chains reported below all come from one sample, sequenced in a study of CD8+CD57+ T cells in acquired aplastic anemia. TCR beta VDJ combinations and CDR3 sequences were profiled from genomic DNA. MiXCR was run by TCRdb on the reads, yielding one entry per CDR3 protein. The table shows a few hundred thousand distinct CDR3 sequences, with 60% to 65% occurring only once. Input material: sorted CD4+, CD8+, or CD8+CD57+ T cells (not recorded which) from PBMCs. These receptors all stem from a human donor in good health.

The chain couples TRBV7-9 to TRBJ2-1; 12 nucleotides match TRBD1. The CDR3 is 16 residues long. Germline loops: CDR1 SEHNR, CDR2 FQNEAQ (reference sequence). V was clipped by 5 bases and J by 0 bases; unmatched bases: 2. This chain's CDR3 is CASSGGQGASYNEQFF. The CDR3 coding sequence is TGTGCCAGCAGCGGGGGACAGGGGGCCTCCTACAATGAGCAGTTCTTC.

This chain joins TRBV7-2 and TRBJ2-2; D not certain. V lost 2 bases and J 6 bases, leaving 4 bases between the germline ends. The CDR3 sequence is 12 residues long. Germline CDR1 reads SGHTA; CDR2 reads FQGNSA. CDR3 protein: CASSLLAGELFF. CDR3 coding DNA: TGTGCCAGCAGCTTATTGGCCGGGGAGCTGTTTTTT.

V is TRBV20-1 and J is TRBJ2-7; D may be TRBD1 (6 bases). The V end was cut by 3 bases, the J end by 6 bases, with 18 bases between. Germline CDR1 and CDR2: DFQATT and SNEGSKA (reference sequence). The CDR3 totals 14 residues. CDR3 amino acids: CSARPRTAPSEQYF. CDR3 bases: TGCAGTGCTAGGCCTAGGACAGCCCCTTCCGAGCAGTACTTC.

In this sample, this clonotype turned up once. The genes are TRBV20-1 and TRBJ2-5; possible D gene TRBD2, 5 bases. The CDR3 contains 13 residues. Trimming cost V 6 bases and J 2 bases, with 13 bases left between them. Germline values: CDR1 DFQATT, CDR2 SNEGSKA (reference sequence). CDR3 sequence reads: CSAKRPGQETQYF. The CDR3 coding sequence is TGCAGTGCGAAAAGACCGGGGCAAGAGACCCAGTACTTC.

This clonotype was observed many times. Here the CDR3 reads CASSIEPSVTF. Written as DNA, the CDR3 is TGTGCCAGTAGTATAGAGCCGAGCGTCACCTTC. V gene TRBV19 combines with J gene TRBJ1-2; the D is unclear. The germline V gene encodes CDR1 LNHDA and CDR2 SQIVND (reference sequence). V shed 0 bases and J shed 13 bases, with 9 bases lying between them. The CDR3 is made up of 11 amino acids.

This clonotype was counted a single time. The CDR3 protein is CASNRDGDTEAFF. In DNA form, the CDR3 reads TGTGCCAGCAACAGGGACGGGGATACTGAAGCTTTCTTT. The genes are TRBV2 and TRBJ1-1; tentative D call: TRBD1 (6 bases). Looked up from germline, CDR1 is SNHLY and CDR2 is FYNNEI. V was cut by 7 bases and J by 5 bases, with 14 bases left in between. This CDR3 has 13 residues. Combining the CDR3 with reference TRBV2 and TRBJ1-1 gives the whole variable domain EPEVTQTPSHQVTQMGQEVILRCVPISNHLYFYWYRQILGQKVEFLVSFYNNEISEKSEIFDDQFSVERPDGSNFTLKIRSTKLEDSAMYFCASNRDGDTEAFFGQGTRLTVV.

This sequence joins TRBV6-1 and TRBJ2-7; TRBD2 agrees at 7 bases. This CDR3 region has 14 residues. J gave up 5 bases and V 9 bases, and 13 bases lay outside the gene matches. Per the germline V gene, CDR1 is MNHNS and CDR2 is SASEGT. CDR3 sequence (DNA): TGTGCCAGTTCCGTAGGGAGGGTTATCGACGAGCAGTACTTC. Its translation is CASSVGRVIDEQYF.

Note on this clonotype: It is likely a read error, because the conserved phenylalanine at the end of the CDR3 is missing. Because the CDR3's place on the DNA is in doubt, the DNA is left out and the CDR3 is given as listed by TCRdb. The chain is built from TRBV19 and TRBJ1-6. The CDR3 length is 9 residues, termini included. Germline CDR1 LNHDA, CDR2 SQIVND (reference sequence). The CDR3 is CASSIAPTG.

This chain joins TRBV24-1 and TRBJ2-1, with a possible D match to TRBD1 (5 bases). CDR1 is KGHDR, CDR2 SFDVKD, per germline. Trimming stripped 5 bases from V and 6 bases from J, with 16 bases between. CDR3 length equals 15 residues. CDR3: CATSAVRVAGNEQFF. The CDR3 DNA follows: TGTGCCACCAGTGCAGTCAGGGTCGCTGGCAATGAGCAGTTCTTC.

V and J are TRBV10-3 and TRBJ1-5; a possible D gene is TRBD1 (5 bases). In germline, CDR1 is ENHRY, CDR2 SYGVKD. V was clipped by 8 bases and J by 4 bases, with 12 bases between them. The CDR3 runs to 13 residues. The CDR3 reads CAIGWGDNQPQHF. The CDR3 DNA reads TGTGCCATCGGTTGGGGGGATAATCAGCCCCAGCATTTT.